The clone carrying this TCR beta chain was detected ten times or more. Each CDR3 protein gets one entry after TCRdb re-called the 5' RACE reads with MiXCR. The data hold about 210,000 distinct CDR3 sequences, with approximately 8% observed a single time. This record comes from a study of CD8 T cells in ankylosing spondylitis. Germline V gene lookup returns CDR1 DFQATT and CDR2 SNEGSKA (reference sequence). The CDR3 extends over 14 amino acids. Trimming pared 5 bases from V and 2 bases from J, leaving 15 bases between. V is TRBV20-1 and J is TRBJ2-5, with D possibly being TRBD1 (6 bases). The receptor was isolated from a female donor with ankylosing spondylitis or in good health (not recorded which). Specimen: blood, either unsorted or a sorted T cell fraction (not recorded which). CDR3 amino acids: CSAQSPGQQETQYF. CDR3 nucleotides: TGCAGTGCTCAGAGTCCGGGACAACAAGAGACCCAGTACTTC.